This T cell receptor (beta chain) was retrieved from a study of blood T cell repertoires in COVID-19. Authors' processing steps: Nucleated cell number was recorded as an estimate derived from reference gene primer amplification. This table comes from immunoSEQ multiplex PCR, and its TCRdb copy is limited to in-frame clones, with some not included. That table supplies the V and J calls and clone size; D and trimming were determined from the DNA. The table includes 300,000 or so clones, approximately 92% detected once. Germline V CDR1 and CDR2: MNHEY, SVGAGI. Trimming shortened V by 6 bases and J by 3 bases, and 9 bases separated the two germline ends. The CDR3 is made up of 13 amino acids. This clone was detected a few times. The sample carries other DNA sequences with the same CDR3.

The TCR comes from a woman aged 25-40 years who had recovered from COVID-19. The sequencing input was PBMCs or T cells enriched from blood (not recorded which). The J gene is TRBJ1-5, the V gene TRBV6-5; D might be TRBD1 (5 bases). In DNA, the CDR3 is TGTGCCAGCAGCCAGGGTTCCAATCAGCCCCAGCATTTT. Protein product: CASSQGSNQPQHF.